This T cell receptor (beta chain) was identified during a study of T cell responses to AZD1222 COVID-19 vaccine. Assay: immunoSEQ multiplex PCR; the TCRdb copy retains only in-frame clones and omits some. The sample lists tens of thousands of clones, approximately 85% occurring once. The V gene's germline CDR1 is LGHDT and CDR2 YNNKEL (reference sequence). Trimming took 3 bases from V and 9 from J, leaving 6 bases between them. There are 11 residues in the CDR3. The specimen was peripheral blood, collected 28 days after the second AZD1222 dose. The V call is TRBV3-1 (or the pseudogene TRBV3-2), the J call TRBJ2-1, with a tentative D call TRBD2 (5 bases). This sequence was found in an adult who received the AZD1222 COVID-19 vaccine. CDR3 bases: TGTGCCAGCAGCCACGCGGGTGAGCAGTTCTTC. Protein sequence: CASSHAGEQFF.